The T cell receptor beta chain under discussion was sequenced for a study of cytomegalovirus exposure and HLA in healthy donors. Study background: Counted in an early data release were about 85 million unique TCRs from HLA-typed donors.

Broader study findings: Reports indicated that the classifier achieved high specificity and sensitivity in diagnosing cytomegalovirus status.

60 Vbeta and 13 Jbeta primers were used in PCR. As originally analysed: As a later analysis found, there were roughly 80 million unique TCR beta chains, of which roughly 11 million were shared. This table comes from immunoSEQ multiplex PCR, and its TCRdb copy is limited to in-frame clones, with some not included. V and J calls and clone size are copied from that table; D and trimming were computed from the DNA. The sample lists about 160,000 clones; around 81% were seen once. The V end lost 1 base, the J end lost 8 bases, and 10 bases lay between the germline ends. Germline CDR1 reads SGHNT; CDR2 reads YYREEE (reference sequence). CDR3 size: 14 residues. In regard to this clone: Antigen specificity is unknown.

The material sequenced was PBMCs. The chain is built from TRBV5-4 and TRBJ1-6; TRBD1 is a possible D gene (5 bases). The TCR was taken from a woman between 50 and 59 years old in good health and CMV-seronegative. The CDR3 DNA sequence: TGTGCCAGCAGCTTGTTCGGCAGGGATTCACCCCTCCACTTT. Translation gives CASSLFGRDSPLHF.